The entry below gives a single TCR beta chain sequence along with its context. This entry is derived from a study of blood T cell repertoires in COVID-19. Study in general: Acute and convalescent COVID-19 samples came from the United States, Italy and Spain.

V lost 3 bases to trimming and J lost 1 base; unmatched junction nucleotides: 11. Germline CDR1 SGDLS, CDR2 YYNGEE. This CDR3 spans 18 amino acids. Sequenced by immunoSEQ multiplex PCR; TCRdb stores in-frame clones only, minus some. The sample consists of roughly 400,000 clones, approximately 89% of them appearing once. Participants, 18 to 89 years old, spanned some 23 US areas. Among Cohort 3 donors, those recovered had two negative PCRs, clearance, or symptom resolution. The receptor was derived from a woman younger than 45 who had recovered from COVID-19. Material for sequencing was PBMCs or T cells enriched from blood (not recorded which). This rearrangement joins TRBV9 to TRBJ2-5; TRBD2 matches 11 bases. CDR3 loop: CASSGGLAAYGAQETQYF. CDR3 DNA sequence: TGTGCCAGCAGCGGGGGACTAGCGGCATATGGTGCCCAAGAGACCCAGTACTTC.